What follows describes a single T cell receptor (beta chain). The data originate from a study of blood T cell repertoires in COVID-19. Germline loops: CDR1 SGHVS, CDR2 FNYEAQ. The CDR3 extends over 19 amino acids. The J segment lost 3 bases and the V segment lost 5 bases, leaving 18 bases of the junction unmatched. In the source study's methods: Researchers report that nucleated cell counts were estimated from reference gene primer amplification. The protocol was immunoSEQ multiplex PCR, while the TCRdb copy is restricted to in-frame clones and leaves out a portion. The DNA gave D and trimming, while V, J and clone size come from that table. The table includes approximately 210,000 clones, roughly 82% detected once.

This receptor was taken from a man aged 40-50 years who had recovered from COVID-19. Sample: PBMCs or T cells enriched from blood (not recorded which). The V gene is TRBV7-6, the J gene TRBJ2-2, with 7 bases matching TRBD1. CDR3 nucleotide sequence: TGTGCCAGCAGCGCCGAGGTCGGGACAGCTACTACAGACACCGGGGAGCTGTTTTTT. Amino acids: CASSAEVGTATTDTGELFF.